A selection of T cell receptor beta chains follows, all from one sample in a study of long-term antiretroviral therapy in people with HIV. Repertoires were generated with immunoSEQ multiplex PCR, while TCRdb's copy carries only in-frame clones and drops some. The data show approximately 25,000 clones, roughly 88% seen once. The source material was unsorted PBMCs, sampled 3 years after starting antiretroviral therapy. The receptors were sampled from a man between 50 and 59 years old with HIV. The CDR3 runs from the conserved cysteine through the conserved F or W. D genes are given only for firm matches. Size is omitted from some rows. Given values are once, few, many or a class for expanded clones.

cdr3_length j_call v_call d_call clone_size cdr3_aa cdr3_nt
14 TRBJ2-7 TRBV18 TRBD1 - CASSPDRNHYEQYF TGTGCCAGCTCTCCGGACAGGAATCACTACGAGCAGTACTTC
14 TRBJ2-3 TRBV7-6 - - CASSLEAATDTQYF TGTGCCAGCAGCTTAGAGGCCGCCACAGATACGCAGTATTTT
12 TRBJ1-5 TRBV27 - - CASGRVNQPQHF TGTGCCAGCGGACGGGTGAATCAGCCCCAGCATTTT
15 TRBJ1-4 TRBV9 TRBD1 - CASSAGQGAVEKLFF TGTGCCAGCAGCGCTGGACAGGGGGCAGTGGAAAAACTGTTTTTT
15 TRBJ1-6 TRBV28 - - CASSLIRGANSPLHF TGTGCCAGCAGTTTAATCAGAGGGGCTAATTCACCCCTCCACTTT
15 TRBJ2-5 TRBV30 - - CAWSVGVSFQETQYF TGTGCCTGGAGTGTAGGGGTCAGCTTCCAAGAGACCCAGTACTTC
14 TRBJ1-6 TRBV6-6 - - CASHIGGDNSPLHF TGTGCCAGCCACATAGGAGGGGATAATTCACCCCTCCACTTT
15 TRBJ2-3 TRBV19 - - CASSIDRKSTDTQYF TGTGCCAGTAGTATAGATCGGAAAAGCACAGATACGCAGTATTTT
15 TRBJ2-7 TRBV6-5 - - CASSSTGITSYEQYF TGTGCCAGCAGTTCGACAGGTATAACATCCTACGAGCAGTACTTC
13 TRBJ2-1 TRBV7-9 - - CASSLGVNNEQFF TGTGCCAGCAGCTTAGGGGTGAACAATGAGCAGTTCTTC
14 TRBJ2-7 TRBV5-4 TRBD2 - CASSLGIAGGEQYF TGTGCCAGCAGCCTCGGTATAGCGGGAGGCGAGCAGTACTTC
16 TRBJ1-2 TRBV4-3 - few CASSQSSARGAGGYTF TGCGCCAGCAGCCAGTCATCAGCCAGGGGCGCGGGTGGCTACACCTTC
15 TRBJ1-2 TRBV28 - - CASSSNSAGNYGYTF TGTGCCAGCAGTTCCAACTCGGCGGGTAACTATGGCTACACCTTC
14 TRBJ1-2 TRBV25-1 TRBD1 - CASSGRQGDYGYTF TGTGCCAGCAGTGGACGACAGGGAGACTATGGCTACACCTTC
16 TRBJ1-1 TRBV4-3 - - CASSQGIGGGDTEAFF TGCGCCAGCAGCCAAGGAATCGGGGGAGGGGACACTGAAGCTTTCTTT
16 TRBJ1-2 TRBV7-9 TRBD1 once CASSLKGQGASYGYTF TGTGCCAGCAGCTTAAAGGGACAGGGGGCGAGCTATGGCTACACCTTC
18 TRBJ2-6 TRBV5-1 - - CASSSRQVSLSGANVLTF TGCGCCAGCAGCTCTAGACAGGTGTCCCTCTCTGGGGCCAACGTCCTGACTTTC
15 TRBJ2-7 TRBV7-9 - few CASSLGGGTAYEQYF TGTGCCAGCAGCTTAGGGGGAGGTACGGCCTACGAGCAGTACTTC